A single sample is the source of the 5 T cell receptor beta chains below, sequenced in a study of response to subunit inactivated influenza vaccine. TCRdb fed the RT-PCR reads into MiXCR, producing one record per CDR3 protein. The table lists 750,000 to 850,000 distinct CDR3 sequences, around 18% of them singletons. The specimen was PBMCs from blood, collected roughly 5 days after vaccination. These receptors all come from a man aged 50 to 60 who received an inactivated influenza vaccine.

This chain connects TRBV5-1 to TRBJ2-1; D perhaps matches TRBD1 (5 bases). CDR3 length: 16 amino acids. With 4 bases removed from V and 5 bases from J, the gap between germline ends came to 19 bases. Germline V lookup: CDR1 SGHRS, CDR2 YFSETQ. CDR3 DNA sequence: TGCGCCAGCAGCCGACGCCCAGGGTTGAGAGACAATGAGCAGTTCTTC. Protein: CASSRRPGLRDNEQFF.

This clonotype was observed a few times. The J gene is TRBJ2-2, the V gene TRBV5-1; the match to TRBD2 covers 7 bases. From germline, CDR1 is SGHRS and CDR2 YFSETQ. Germline trimming cut 7 bases from V and 1 base from J; bases unmatched to any gene: 1. There are 13 residues in the CDR3. CDR3 region: CASGRENTGELFF. The CDR3 DNA is TGCGCCAGCGGGAGGGAGAACACCGGGGAGCTGTTTTTT.

As concerns this clonotype: A read error may account for a junction end that differs from germline. This chain links TRBV20-1 with TRBJ2-5; TRBD1 matches 9 bases. The CDR3 sequence is 14 residues long. In germline, CDR1 is DFQATT, CDR2 SNEGSKA (reference sequence). CDR3 sequence (DNA): TGCAGTGCAAGAGGGGACAGGGTACAAGAGACCCAGTACTTC. Amino acids: CSARGDRVQETQYF.

This clonotype was seen many times. The chain links TRBV12-3 or TRBV12-4 to TRBJ1-6; no firm D call. This CDR3 is built from 14 residues. V was shortened by 6 bases and J by 16 bases, with 22 bases between the two germline ends. The CDR3 region is CASSALLGRPLLHF. CDR3 nucleotides: TGTGCCAGCAGCGCCCTCCTCGGCCGTCCTCTACTCCACTTT.

This chain uses TRBV15 with TRBJ2-5; TRBD2 matches 14 bases. V trimming: 5 bases; J trimming: 3 bases; junction bases outside the gene matches: 5. This CDR3 is built from 16 residues. The germline V gene encodes CDR1 LNHNV and CDR2 YYDKDF (reference sequence). CDR3 loop: CATSPGLAGGEETQYF. In DNA, the CDR3 is TGTGCCACCAGCCCTGGACTAGCGGGAGGAGAAGAGACCCAGTACTTC.